What follows are 13 T cell receptor beta chains derived from one specimen sequenced in a study of Ad26.COV2.S vaccination and SARS-CoV-2 variants. Treatment defined: around 19 received Ad26.COV2.S at low or high dose, single or two shots; 5 received placebo; per-sample allocation not given. Following the first vaccine or placebo injection, samples were taken on day 63. Here immunoSEQ multiplex PCR was the method, and the copy in TCRdb shows in-frame clones only, minus some. In the table there are 400,000 to 500,000 clones, around 89% of which are singletons. The sequences come from peripheral blood, collected in a trial of Ad26.COV2.S vaccine versus placebo. Source of these receptors: a person aged 18-60 years who received the Ad26.COV2.S COVID-19 vaccine or a placebo.

The chain couples TRBV11-1 to TRBJ2-2, with 7 nucleotides matching TRBD1. The CDR3 has 14 residues. CDR1 is SGHAT, CDR2 FQDESV, per germline (reference sequence). The trim removed 4 bases at V and 3 bases at J, leaving 2 bases unmatched. CDR3 coding DNA: TGTGCCAGCAGCTCAACAGGGGACACCGGGGAGCTGTTTTTT. Its protein is CASSSTGDTGELFF.

CDR3 amino acids: CASSPRGGKNTEAFF. The CDR3 DNA reads TGCGCCAGCAGCCCACGGGGAGGGAAGAACACTGAAGCTTTCTTT. The V and J genes are TRBV5-1 and TRBJ1-1; no clear D. Germline loops: CDR1 SGHRS, CDR2 YFSETQ. This CDR3 is 15 amino acids long. V was shortened by 4 bases and J by 1 base, with 14 bases between the two germline ends.

The chain is built from TRBV21-1 and TRBJ1-3; TRBD1, the table's D call, was not compared with the DNA. TRBV21-1 is reported as a pseudogene. The length of the CDR3 is 15 residues. CDR3 amino acids: CASLRQELSGNTIYF. The CDR3 DNA sequence: TGTGCCAGCCTCCGACAGGAGCTCTCTGGAAACACCATATATTTT.

The chain uses TRBV9 and TRBJ2-1; D may be TRBD1 (5 bases). Germline V gene lookup returns CDR1 SGDLS and CDR2 YYNGEE. V lost 4 bases and J 2 bases, leaving 16 bases between the germline ends. The CDR3 contains 16 residues. CDR3 sequence (DNA): TGTGCCAGCAGCCCCCAGGGCAGGGCAACCTACAATGAGCAGTTCTTC. This gives the protein CASSPQGRATYNEQFF.

V is TRBV24-1 and J is TRBJ2-3; TRBD2 agrees at 9 bases. The V gene end was trimmed by 3 bases and the J gene end by 1 base; junction bases not matched to a gene: 16. This CDR3 has 20 amino acids. Germline assignment: CDR1 KGHDR and CDR2 SFDVKD. The CDR3 protein is CATSDAVSGIAGVRTDTQYF. The CDR3 DNA reads as TGTGCCACCAGTGATGCGGTCTCGGGTATAGCGGGGGTCCGCACAGATACGCAGTATTTT.

This sequence joins TRBV7-9 and TRBJ1-1; 9 nucleotides align to TRBD1. CDR1 is SEHNR and CDR2 is FQNEAQ in the germline V gene (reference sequence). This CDR3 has 14 amino acids. The trim removed 5 bases at V and 8 bases at J, leaving 9 bases unmatched. The CDR3 here is CASSPRTGEAEAFF. In nucleotides, the CDR3 is TGTGCCAGCAGCCCCCGGACAGGGGAGGCCGAAGCTTTCTTT.

The chain links TRBV30 to TRBJ2-3, with D unclear. Germline V gene lookup returns CDR1 GTSNPN and CDR2 SVGIG (reference sequence). This CDR3 has 12 residues. V lost 1 base and J 4 bases, leaving 6 bases between the germline ends. The CDR3 here is CAWSAAADTQYF. CDR3 bases: TGTGCCTGGAGTGCGGCAGCAGATACGCAGTATTTT. The whole variable domain, remainder taken from reference TRBV30 and TRBJ2-3, is SQTIHQWPATLVQPVGSPLSLECTVEGTSNPNLYWYRQAAGRGLQLLFYSVGIGQISSEVPQNLSASRPQDRQFILSSKKLLLSDSGFYLCAWSAAADTQYFGPGTRLTVL.

This chain connects TRBV5-5 to TRBJ2-7; 9 positions match TRBD1. V was pared by 5 bases and J by 0 bases, with 6 bases of the junction left unmatched. The CDR3 sequence is 15 residues long. Germline-derived CDR1 and CDR2 are SGHKS and YYEKEE (reference sequence). The CDR3 reads CASSSGTGISYEQYF. In DNA form, the CDR3 reads TGTGCCAGCAGTTCCGGGACAGGGATCTCCTACGAGCAGTACTTC.

The chain joins TRBV30 to TRBJ1-1; 12 bases fit TRBD1. Germline loops: CDR1 GTSNPN, CDR2 SVGIG (reference sequence). This CDR3 spans 15 amino acids. The J segment lost 5 bases and the V segment lost 4 bases, leaving 8 bases of the junction unmatched. CDR3 amino acids: CAWTRDRGRFTEAFF. The DNA of the CDR3 is TGTGCCTGGACCCGGGACAGGGGGCGTTTTACTGAAGCTTTCTTT.

This clone occurred once. V and J are TRBV9 and TRBJ2-3, with D uncertain. The CDR3 covers 17 residues. Trimming stripped 3 bases from V and 0 bases from J, with 17 bases between. From germline, CDR1 is SGDLS and CDR2 YYNGEE. The CDR3 nucleotides read TGTGCCAGCAGCGACCATCCAAAAGGTTTTAGCACAGATACGCAGTATTTT. Protein: CASSDHPKGFSTDTQYF.

The chain carries TRBV7-9 and TRBJ2-1; possibly TRBD2 for D (7 bases). From germline, CDR1 is SEHNR and CDR2 FQNEAQ (reference sequence). V was pared by 7 bases and J by 5 bases, with 18 bases between. The CDR3 runs 15 residues. The DNA of the CDR3 is TGTGCCAGCAAACCACCGGGGGGCGGGGACAATGAGCAGTTCTTC. The encoded protein is CASKPPGGGDNEQFF.

The chain combines TRBV6-1 with TRBJ1-5; no definite D call. The CDR3 extends over 16 amino acids. In germline, CDR1 is MNHNS, CDR2 SASEGT. V was pared by 2 bases and J by 0 bases, with 11 bases between. CDR3 in amino acids: CASSELPHASNQPQHF. In nucleotides, the CDR3 is TGTGCCAGCAGTGAACTCCCACACGCTAGCAATCAGCCCCAGCATTTT.

This chain links TRBV7-2 with TRBJ1-5, with unresolved D. V lost 4 bases, J lost 3 bases, and 10 bases lay in between. The CDR3 sequence is 14 residues long. CDR1 and CDR2 from the germline V gene are SGHTA and FQGNSA. CDR3 protein: CASSSRSNNQPQHF. CDR3 nucleotide sequence: TGTGCCAGCAGCTCACGCAGTAACAATCAGCCCCAGCATTTT.